Below, 11 T cell receptor beta chains from the same sample are listed, as sequenced in a study of neoadjuvant anti-PD-1 for oral cavity cancer. Time point in this sample: after neoadjuvant nivolumab, at surgical resection. Method: immunoSEQ multiplex PCR; TCRdb's copy keeps in-frame clones and lacks some. The table records 20,000 to 25,000 clones, under 30% of them present only once. Source: tumor tissue, taken after nivolumab (anti-PD-1) treatment. All receptors come from a person aged 40-85 years with oral cavity squamous cell carcinoma.

This clone appeared a few times. The chain is built from TRBV2 and TRBJ1-2; possible D gene TRBD1, 6 bases. This CDR3 is built from 14 residues. Trimming shortened V by 2 bases and J by 4 bases, and 11 bases separated the two germline ends. From germline, CDR1 is SNHLY and CDR2 FYNNEI. The CDR3 protein is CASSETGPRYGYTF. The CDR3 nucleotides read TGTGCCAGCAGTGAAACAGGGCCGCGCTATGGCTACACCTTC.

This clone was seen repeatedly, ten times or more. V usage is TRBV19 and J usage is TRBJ2-7; D might be TRBD1 (6 bases). Trimming pared 1 base from V and 5 bases from J, leaving 15 bases between. Germline lookup yields CDR1 LNHDA and CDR2 SQIVND (reference sequence). CDR3 length: 15 amino acids. For the CDR3, the DNA is TGTGCCAGTAGTATAGCGCTACAGGGCGTCCACGAGCAGTACTTC. The encoded protein is CASSIALQGVHEQYF.

The rearrangement links TRBV6-1 to TRBJ1-6; D is unclear. Germline CDR1 is MNHNS and CDR2 is SASEGT. The V gene lost 7 bases and the J gene lost 0 bases, with 7 bases spanning the gap. CDR3 length equals 14 residues. CDR3 nucleotides: TGTGCCAGCATCATCAGCTCCTATAATTCACCCCTCCACTTT. Residues: CASIISSYNSPLHF.

This clone was counted between two and nine times. This sequence joins TRBV5-5 and TRBJ2-7, with D unresolved. The V end was cut by 3 bases, the J end by 2 bases, with 6 bases between. CDR1 is SGHKS and CDR2 is YYEKEE in the germline V gene (reference sequence). This CDR3 region has 12 residues. CDR3: CASSSETYEQYF. The CDR3 DNA reads TGTGCCAGCAGCTCCGAGACCTACGAGCAGTACTTC.

This rearrangement joins TRBV6-6 to TRBJ1-1; no definite D call. The germline V and J ends were trimmed by 3 bases and 9 bases, with 5 bases remaining between them. Germline assignment: CDR1 MNHNY and CDR2 SVGAGI (reference sequence). This CDR3 spans 10 amino acids. This CDR3 is CASSYPKAFF. The CDR3 DNA follows: TGTGCCAGCAGTTATCCTAAAGCTTTCTTT.

The V and J genes are TRBV11-2 and TRBJ2-7; tentatively, D is TRBD2 (6 bases). The CDR3 spans 15 residues. The V gene lost 5 bases and the J gene lost 6 bases, with 20 bases spanning the gap. Germline CDR1 SGHAT, CDR2 FQNNGV. CDR3 sequence reads: CASSPGSGPIGEQYF. The CDR3 DNA reads as TGTGCCAGCAGCCCGGGGAGCGGGCCGATAGGCGAGCAGTACTTC.

This clone was counted ten times or more. V gene TRBV7-8 combines with J gene TRBJ1-2; D unclear. Germline V lookup: CDR1 SGHVS, CDR2 FQNEAQ. The CDR3 runs to 16 residues. The V and J ends lost 2 bases and 5 bases respectively, with 18 bases between them. CDR3 nucleotide sequence: TGTGCCAGCAGCTTAAACTGGGGAGGGAAAGGGTATGGCTACACCTTC. Its translation: CASSLNWGGKGYGYTF.

This clone was recorded a few times. The chain links TRBV27 to TRBJ1-1, with D unresolved. The CDR3 totals 13 residues. The V and J ends lost 5 bases and 1 base respectively, with 8 bases between them. Germline CDR1 reads MNHEY; CDR2 reads SMNVEV (reference sequence). The CDR3 protein is CASSIDWNTEAFF. In DNA form, the CDR3 reads TGTGCCAGCAGTATAGATTGGAACACTGAAGCTTTCTTT.

This chain links TRBV5-4 with TRBJ1-1; D is unresolved. CDR1 and CDR2 from the germline V gene are SGHNT and YYREEE (reference sequence). V lost 0 bases and J lost 1, with 4 bases in between. The CDR3 extends over 13 amino acids. CDR3 residues: CASSLDQNTEAFF. DNA for the CDR3: TGTGCCAGCAGCTTGGATCAGAACACTGAAGCTTTCTTT.

In this sample, this clone turned up a few times. The V gene is TRBV5-1, the J gene TRBJ2-5; 7 positions agree with TRBD1. J gave up 5 bases and V 0 bases, and 4 bases lay outside the gene matches. CDR3 length equals 14 residues. Germline V gives CDR1 SGHRS, CDR2 YFSETQ. In nucleotides, the CDR3 is TGCGCCAGCAGCTTGGAAGGGGGCGACGAGACCCAGTACTTC. Protein: CASSLEGGDETQYF.

This clone has only a few counts. The rearrangement links TRBV7-3 to TRBJ2-1; D is perhaps TRBD1 or TRBD2 (5 bases each). Germline V gene sequence: CDR1 SGHTA, CDR2 FQGTGA. Trimming removed 5 bases at V and 8 bases at J, with 19 bases between. The CDR3 runs 15 residues. CDR3 protein: CASSPLGRDWDEQFF. In DNA form, the CDR3 reads TGTGCCAGCAGCCCCCTGGGACGAGATTGGGATGAGCAGTTCTTC.